The source of this T cell receptor beta chain is a study of cytomegalovirus exposure and HLA in healthy donors. Study results and caveats: Owing to their indistinguishability, certain V segments, notably TRBV6-2 and TRBV6-3, were excluded. It is likely that the observed cluster of highly shared sequence variants was a sequencing artifact.

The germline V and J ends were trimmed by 0 bases and 10 bases, with 7 bases remaining between them. CDR1 is SGHDN, CDR2 FVKESK, per germline. This CDR3 is 13 amino acids long. Vbeta (60) and Jbeta (13) primers were used in the PCR. The method was immunoSEQ multiplex PCR; TCRdb's version includes in-frame clones alone and lacks a portion of them. The table records over 80,000 clones, about 67% of them present only once. Concerning this clone: Its antigen remains unknown.

Sequencing used PBMCs. The rearrangement links TRBV14 to TRBJ1-6; D unresolved. This sequence originates from a young woman in good health and CMV-seropositive. The CDR3 DNA is TGTGCCAGCAGCCAAGAAATCCGGTCACCCCTCCACTTT. Amino acid sequence: CASSQEIRSPLHF.